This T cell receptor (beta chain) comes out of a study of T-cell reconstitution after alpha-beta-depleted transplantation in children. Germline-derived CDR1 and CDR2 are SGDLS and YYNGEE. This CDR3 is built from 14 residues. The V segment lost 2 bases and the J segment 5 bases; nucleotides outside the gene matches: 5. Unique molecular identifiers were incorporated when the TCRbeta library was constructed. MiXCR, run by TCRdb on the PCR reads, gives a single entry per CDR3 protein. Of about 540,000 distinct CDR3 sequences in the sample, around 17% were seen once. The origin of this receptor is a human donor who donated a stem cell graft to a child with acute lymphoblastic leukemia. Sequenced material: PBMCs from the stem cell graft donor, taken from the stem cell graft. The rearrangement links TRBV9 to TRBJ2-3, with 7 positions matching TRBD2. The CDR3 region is CASSVSGGGDTQYF. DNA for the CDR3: TGTGCCAGCAGCGTTAGTGGGGGGGGAGATACGCAGTATTTT.